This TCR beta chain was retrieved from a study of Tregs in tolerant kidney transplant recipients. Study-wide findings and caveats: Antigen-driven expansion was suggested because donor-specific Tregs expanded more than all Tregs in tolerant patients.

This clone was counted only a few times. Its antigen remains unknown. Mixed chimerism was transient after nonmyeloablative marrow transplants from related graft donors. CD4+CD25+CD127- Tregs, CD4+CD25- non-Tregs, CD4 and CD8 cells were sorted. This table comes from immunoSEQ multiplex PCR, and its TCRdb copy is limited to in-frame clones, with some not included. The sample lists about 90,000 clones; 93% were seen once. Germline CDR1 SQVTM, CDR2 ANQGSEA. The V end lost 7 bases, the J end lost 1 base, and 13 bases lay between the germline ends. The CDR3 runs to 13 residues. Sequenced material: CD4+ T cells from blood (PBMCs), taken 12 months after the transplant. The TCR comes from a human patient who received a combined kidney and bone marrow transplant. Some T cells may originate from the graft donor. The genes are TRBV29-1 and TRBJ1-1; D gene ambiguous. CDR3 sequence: CSAKPDWNTEAFF. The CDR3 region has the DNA TGCAGCGCAAAACCAGATTGGAACACTGAAGCTTTCTTT. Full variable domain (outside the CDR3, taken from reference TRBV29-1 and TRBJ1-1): SAVISQKPSRDICQRGTSLTIQCQVDSQVTMMFWYRQQPGQSLTLIATANQGSEATYESGFVIDKFPISRPNLTFSTLTVSNMSPEDSSIYLCSAKPDWNTEAFFGQGTRLTVV.